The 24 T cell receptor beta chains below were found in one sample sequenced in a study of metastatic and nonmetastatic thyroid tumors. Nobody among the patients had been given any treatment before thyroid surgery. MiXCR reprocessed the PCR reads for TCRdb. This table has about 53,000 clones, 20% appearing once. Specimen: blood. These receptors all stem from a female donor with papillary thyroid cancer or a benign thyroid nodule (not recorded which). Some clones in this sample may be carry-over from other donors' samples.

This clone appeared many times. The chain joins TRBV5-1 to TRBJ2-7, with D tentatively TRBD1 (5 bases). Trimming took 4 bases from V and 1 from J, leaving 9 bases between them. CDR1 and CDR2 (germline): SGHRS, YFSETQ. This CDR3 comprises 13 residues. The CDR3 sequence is CASSPDSSYEQYF. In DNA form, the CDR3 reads TGCGCCAGCAGCCCTGACAGTTCCTACGAGCAGTACTTC.

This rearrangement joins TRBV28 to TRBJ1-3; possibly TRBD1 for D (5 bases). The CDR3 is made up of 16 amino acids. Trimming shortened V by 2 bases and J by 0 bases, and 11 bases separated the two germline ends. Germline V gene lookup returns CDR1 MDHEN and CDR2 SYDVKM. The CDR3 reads CASSLGAGHSGNTIYF. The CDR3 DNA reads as TGTGCCAGCAGTTTAGGGGCAGGGCACTCTGGAAACACCATATATTTT. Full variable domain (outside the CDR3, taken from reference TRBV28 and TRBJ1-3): DVKVTQSSRYLVKRTGEKVFLECVQDMDHENMFWYRQDPGLGLRLIYFSYDVKMKEKGDIPEGYSVSREKKERFSLILESASTNQTSMYLCASSLGAGHSGNTIYFGEGSWLTVV.

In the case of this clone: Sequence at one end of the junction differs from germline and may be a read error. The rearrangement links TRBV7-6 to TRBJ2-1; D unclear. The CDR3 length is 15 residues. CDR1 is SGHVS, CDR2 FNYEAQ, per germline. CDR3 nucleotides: TGTGCCAGCAGCTTAGGCGGTAACTCCTACAATGATCAGTTCTTC. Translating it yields CASSLGGNSYNDQFF.

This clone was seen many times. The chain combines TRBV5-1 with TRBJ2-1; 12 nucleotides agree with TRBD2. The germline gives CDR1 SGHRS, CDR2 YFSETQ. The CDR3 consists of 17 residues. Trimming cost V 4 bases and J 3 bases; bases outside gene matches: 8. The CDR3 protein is CASSPSSGRGSYNEQFF. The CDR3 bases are TGCGCCAGCAGCCCCTCTAGCGGGAGGGGAAGCTACAATGAGCAGTTCTTC.

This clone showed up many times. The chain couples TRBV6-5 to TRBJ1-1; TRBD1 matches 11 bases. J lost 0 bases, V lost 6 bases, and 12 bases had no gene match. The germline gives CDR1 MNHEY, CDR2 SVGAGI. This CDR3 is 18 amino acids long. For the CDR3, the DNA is TGTGCCAGCAGACCCACCTGGACAGGGGGCGACATGAACACTGAAGCTTTCTTT. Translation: CASRPTWTGGDMNTEAFF.

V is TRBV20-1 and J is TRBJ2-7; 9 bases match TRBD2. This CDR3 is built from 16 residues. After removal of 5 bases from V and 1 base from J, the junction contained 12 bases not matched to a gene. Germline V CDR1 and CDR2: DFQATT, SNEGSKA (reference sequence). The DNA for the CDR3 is TGCAGTGCTGGCCTGACGTCTAGCGGGATTTCCTACGAGCAGTACTTC. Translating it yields CSAGLTSSGISYEQYF.

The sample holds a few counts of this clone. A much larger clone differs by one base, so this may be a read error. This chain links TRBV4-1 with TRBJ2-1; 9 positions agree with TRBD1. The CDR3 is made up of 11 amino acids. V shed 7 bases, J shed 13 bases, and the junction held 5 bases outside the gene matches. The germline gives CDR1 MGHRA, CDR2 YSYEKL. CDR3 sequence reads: CASMDRGDQFF. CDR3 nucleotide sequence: TGCGCCAGCATGGACAGGGGTGATCAGTTCTTC.

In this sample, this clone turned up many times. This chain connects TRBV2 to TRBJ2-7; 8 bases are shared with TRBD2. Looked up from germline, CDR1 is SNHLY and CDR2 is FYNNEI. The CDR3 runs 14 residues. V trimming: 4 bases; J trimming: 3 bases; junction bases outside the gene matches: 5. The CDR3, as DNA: TGTGCCAGCAGTGGAGTTAGCGGGAACTACGAGCAGTACTTC. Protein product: CASSGVSGNYEQYF. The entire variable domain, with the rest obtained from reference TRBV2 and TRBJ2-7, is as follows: EPEVTQTPSHQVTQMGQEVILRCVPISNHLYFYWYRQILGQKVEFLVSFYNNEISEKSEIFDDQFSVERPDGSNFTLKIRSTKLEDSAMYFCASSGVSGNYEQYFGPGTRLTVT.

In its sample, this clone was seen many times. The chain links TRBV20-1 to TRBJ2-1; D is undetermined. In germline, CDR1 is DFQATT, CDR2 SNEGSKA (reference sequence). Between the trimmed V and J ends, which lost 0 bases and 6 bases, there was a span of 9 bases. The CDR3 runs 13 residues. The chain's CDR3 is CSARDQPFNEQFF. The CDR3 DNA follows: TGCAGTGCTAGAGATCAACCCTTCAATGAGCAGTTCTTC.

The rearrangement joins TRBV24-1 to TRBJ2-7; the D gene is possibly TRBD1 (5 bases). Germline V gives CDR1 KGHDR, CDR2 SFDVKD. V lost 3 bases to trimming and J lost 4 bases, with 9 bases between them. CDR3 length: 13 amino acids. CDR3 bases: TGTGCCACCAGTGATGGGGCCGCTTACGAGCAGTACTTC. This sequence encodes CATSDGAAYEQYF.

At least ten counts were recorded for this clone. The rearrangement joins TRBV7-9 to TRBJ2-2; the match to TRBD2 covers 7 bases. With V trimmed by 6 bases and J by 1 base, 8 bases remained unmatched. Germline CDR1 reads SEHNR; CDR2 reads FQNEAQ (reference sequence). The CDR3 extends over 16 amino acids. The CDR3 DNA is TGTGCCAGCAGGATGGGGGGGATGGAGAACACCGGGGAGCTGTTTTTT. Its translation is CASRMGGMENTGELFF.

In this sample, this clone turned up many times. CDR3 region: CASSLAGYTEAFF. In nucleotides, the CDR3 is TGTGCCAGCAGCTTGGCGGGGTACACTGAAGCTTTCTTT. This chain links TRBV5-4 with TRBJ1-1; D not resolved. The ends were cut back, 0 bases at V and 3 bases at J, with 6 bases in the middle. The germline V gene has CDR1 SGHNT and CDR2 YYREEE (reference sequence). The CDR3 length is 13 residues.

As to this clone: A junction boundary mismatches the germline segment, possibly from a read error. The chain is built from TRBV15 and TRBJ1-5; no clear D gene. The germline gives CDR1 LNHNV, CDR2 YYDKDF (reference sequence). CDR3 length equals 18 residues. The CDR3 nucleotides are TGTGCCACCAGCAGAGGCCCATCCAGTAGAGCTATCGGTCAGTCCCAGCATTTT. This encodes CATSRGPSSRAIGQSQHF.

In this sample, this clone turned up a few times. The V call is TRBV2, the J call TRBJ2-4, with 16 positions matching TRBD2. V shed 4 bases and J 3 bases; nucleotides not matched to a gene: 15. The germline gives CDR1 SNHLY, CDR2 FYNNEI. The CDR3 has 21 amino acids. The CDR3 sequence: CASSVRSGLAGGPFVKNIQYF. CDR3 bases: TGTGCCAGCAGTGTACGCTCGGGACTAGCGGGAGGGCCTTTTGTCAAAAACATTCAGTACTTC.

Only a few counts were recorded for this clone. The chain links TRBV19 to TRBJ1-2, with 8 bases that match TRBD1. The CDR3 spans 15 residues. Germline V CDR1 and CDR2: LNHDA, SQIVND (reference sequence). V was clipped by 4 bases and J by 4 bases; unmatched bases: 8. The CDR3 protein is CASSTGGSLSYGYTF. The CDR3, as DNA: TGTGCCAGTAGTACAGGGGGCAGTTTATCCTATGGCTACACCTTC.

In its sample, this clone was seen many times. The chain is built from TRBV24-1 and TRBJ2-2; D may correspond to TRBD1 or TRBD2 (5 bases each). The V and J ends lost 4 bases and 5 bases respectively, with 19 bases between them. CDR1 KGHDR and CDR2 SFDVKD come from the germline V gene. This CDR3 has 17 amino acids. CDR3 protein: CATSERGAPPRTGELFF. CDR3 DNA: TGTGCCACCAGTGAGAGGGGCGCCCCTCCTCGGACCGGGGAGCTGTTTTTT.

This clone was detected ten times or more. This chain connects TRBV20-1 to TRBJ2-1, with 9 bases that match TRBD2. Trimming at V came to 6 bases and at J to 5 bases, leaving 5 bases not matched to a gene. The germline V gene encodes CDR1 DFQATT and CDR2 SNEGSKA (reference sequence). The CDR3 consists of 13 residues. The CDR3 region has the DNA TGCAGTGCCGAGACTAGCGGAAACAATGAGCAGTTCTTC. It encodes CSAETSGNNEQFF.

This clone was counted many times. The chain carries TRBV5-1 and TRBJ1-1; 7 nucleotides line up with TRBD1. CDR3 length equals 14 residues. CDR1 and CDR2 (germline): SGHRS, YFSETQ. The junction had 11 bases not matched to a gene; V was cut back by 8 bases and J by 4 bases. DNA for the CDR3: TGCGCCAGTTCCATAGGGGGCGCCGGCACTGAAGCTTTCTTT. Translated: CASSIGGAGTEAFF.

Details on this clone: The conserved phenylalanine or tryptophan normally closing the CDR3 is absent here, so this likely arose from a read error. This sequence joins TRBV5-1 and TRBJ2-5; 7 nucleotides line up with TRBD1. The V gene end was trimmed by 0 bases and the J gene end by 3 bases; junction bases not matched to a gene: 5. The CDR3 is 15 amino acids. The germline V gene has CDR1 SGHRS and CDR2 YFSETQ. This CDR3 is CASSLDVGTEETQYS. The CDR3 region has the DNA TGCGCCAGCAGCTTGGACGTAGGGACAGAAGAGACCCAGTACTCC.

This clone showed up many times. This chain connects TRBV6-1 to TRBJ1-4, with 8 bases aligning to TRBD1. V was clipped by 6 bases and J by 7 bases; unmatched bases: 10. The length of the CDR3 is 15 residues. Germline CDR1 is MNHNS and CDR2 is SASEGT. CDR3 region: CASRTQGAGGEKLFF. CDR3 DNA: TGTGCCAGCAGAACGCAGGGGGCGGGTGGTGAAAAACTGTTTTTT.

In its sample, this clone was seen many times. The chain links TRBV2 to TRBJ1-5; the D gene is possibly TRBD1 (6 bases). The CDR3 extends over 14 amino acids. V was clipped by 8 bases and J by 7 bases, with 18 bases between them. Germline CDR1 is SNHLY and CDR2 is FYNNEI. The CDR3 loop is CASADRLGTQPQHF. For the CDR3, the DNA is TGTGCCAGCGCTGACAGGTTGGGGACGCAGCCCCAGCATTTT.

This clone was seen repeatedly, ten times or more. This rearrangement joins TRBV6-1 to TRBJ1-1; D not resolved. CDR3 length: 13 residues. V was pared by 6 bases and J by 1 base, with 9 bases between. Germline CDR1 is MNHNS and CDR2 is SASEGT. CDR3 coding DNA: TGTGCCAGCAGGATCCCTGGGAACACTGAAGCTTTCTTT. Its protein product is CASRIPGNTEAFF.

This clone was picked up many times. For the CDR3, the DNA is TGCAGTGCCCTTAATCCGGGACTAGCTTTCTTC. It codes for CSALNPGLAFF. The genes are TRBV20-1 and TRBJ2-1; TRBD2 matches at 9 bases. CDR3 length: 11 amino acids. Trimming took 6 bases from V and 16 from J; bases not matched to a gene: 10. Per the germline V gene, CDR1 is DFQATT and CDR2 is SNEGSKA (reference sequence).

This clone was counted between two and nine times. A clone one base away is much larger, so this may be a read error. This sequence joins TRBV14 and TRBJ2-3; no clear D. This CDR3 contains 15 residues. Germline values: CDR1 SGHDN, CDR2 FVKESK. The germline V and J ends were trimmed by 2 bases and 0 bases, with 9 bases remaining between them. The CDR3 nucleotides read TGTGCCAGCAGCCAATGTATCACGAGCACAGATACGCAGTATTTT. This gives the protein CASSQCITSTDTQYF.